This T cell receptor beta chain was documented in a study of blood T cells in healthy people across ages. Study in general: Roughly one uniquely barcoded beta molecule per two T cells was captured.

Comments on this clonotype: Its specificity is not known.

A J-beta primer mix and a sample-barcoded 5' primer were used in a second PCR of roughly 6 to 11 cycles. Via MiXCR, TCRdb re-called the 5' RACE reads, giving one row per CDR3 protein. Of about 570,000 distinct CDR3 sequences in the sample, roughly 29% are singletons; the top ten hold roughly 18%. Study-level points and caveats: Across samples, TCR beta diversity tracked strongly with naive T cell percentage.

Germline-derived CDR1 and CDR2 are MGHRA and YSYEKL. The V and J ends lost 0 bases and 3 bases respectively, with 9 bases between them. CDR3 length: 14 amino acids. This sequence joins TRBV4-1 and TRBJ2-7; D might be TRBD1 (5 bases). Sample: blood. This clonotype originated in a woman in her seventies in good health. The CDR3 is CASSQDPGNYEQYF. The CDR3 nucleotides are TGCGCCAGCAGCCAAGATCCAGGGAACTACGAGCAGTACTTC.